A selection of T cell receptor beta chains follows, all from one sample in a study of regulatory T cells in long-lasting Graves disease. Via MiXCR, TCRdb re-called the multiplex PCR reads, giving one row per CDR3 protein. The sample has under 250,000 distinct CDR3 sequences; around 20% are singletons. Separately, the same data were catalogued under a study of T cells in Graves' hyperthyroidism and ophthalmopathy.

The sequencing here drew on peripheral blood mononuclear cells (PBMCs), taken at new diagnosis, from a patient treated with antithyroid drugs. These receptors all stem from a woman aged 25 to 39 with Graves disease. Both conserved end residues are part of each CDR3. Fields, in order: J gene, D gene, clone size, V gene, CDR3 DNA, CDR3 protein. A D gene is named only where the DNA matches it firmly. Clone size is shown for a subset of rows, as once, few, many or a class of expanded clone.

J gene: TRBJ2-7
D gene: TRBD1
clone size: many
V gene: TRBV29-1
CDR3 DNA: TGCAGCGTCGGTCGGACAGGGGGCAACGAGCAGTACTTC
CDR3 protein: CSVGRTGGNEQYF

J gene: TRBJ2-5
D gene: .
clone size: .
V gene: TRBV2
CDR3 DNA: TGTGCCAGCAGCTGGACACAAGAGACCCAGTACTTC
CDR3 protein: CASSWTQETQYF

J gene: TRBJ2-1
D gene: TRBD1
clone size: many
V gene: TRBV27
CDR3 DNA: TGTGCCAGCAGTTTGGGACAGGGAGGCAATGAGCAGTTCTTC
CDR3 protein: CASSLGQGGNEQFF

J gene: TRBJ2-2
D gene: .
clone size: .
V gene: TRBV5-4
CDR3 DNA: TGTGCCAGCAGCTTTTGGGAACGGAACACCGGGGAGCTGTTTTTT
CDR3 protein: CASSFWERNTGELFF

J gene: TRBJ1-1
D gene: .
clone size: many
V gene: TRBV2
CDR3 DNA: TGTGCCAGCAGCGAAACCGGGCAGGTCTTGCTTGGCCATGCTTTCTTT
CDR3 protein: CASSETGQVLLGHAFF

J gene: TRBJ1-5
D gene: .
clone size: many
V gene: TRBV6-1
CDR3 DNA: TGTGCCATTTCGTCCGGCTCTCATCAGCCCCAGCATTTT
CDR3 protein: CAISSGSHQPQHF

J gene: TRBJ1-5
D gene: .
clone size: few
V gene: TRBV30
CDR3 DNA: TGTGCCTGGAGTCACAGTAGCAATCAGCCCCAGCATTTT
CDR3 protein: CAWSHSSNQPQHF

J gene: TRBJ1-6
D gene: .
clone size: many
V gene: TRBV30
CDR3 DNA: TGTGCCTGGAGGATGGGGCTGGATTCACCCCTCCACTTT
CDR3 protein: CAWRMGLDSPLHF

J gene: TRBJ2-4
D gene: TRBD2
clone size: few
V gene: TRBV7-2
CDR3 DNA: TGTGCCAGCAGCCCAACCCCTTCGGGAGGCAAAAACATTCAGTACTTC
CDR3 protein: CASSPTPSGGKNIQYF

J gene: TRBJ2-2
D gene: .
clone size: .
V gene: TRBV11-3
CDR3 DNA: TGTGCCAGCAGCCCCGCAGGGAACACCGGGGAGCTGTTTTTT
CDR3 protein: CASSPAGNTGELFF

J gene: TRBJ2-5
D gene: .
clone size: once
V gene: TRBV2
CDR3 DNA: TGTGCCAGCAGTGGGGGGGCAGGGGAGACCCAGTACTTC
CDR3 protein: CASSGGAGETQYF

J gene: TRBJ1-6
D gene: .
clone size: few
V gene: TRBV20-1
CDR3 DNA: TGCAGTGCTAGGCAGCGGGAACTCAGCTCCTATAATTCACCCCTCCACTTT
CDR3 protein: CSARQRELSSYNSPLHF

J gene: TRBJ1-1
D gene: .
clone size: many
V gene: TRBV6-1
CDR3 DNA: TGTGCCAGCACGACGGGCCAGAGATCCACTGAAGCTTTCTTT
CDR3 protein: CASTTGQRSTEAFF

J gene: TRBJ2-7
D gene: .
clone size: many
V gene: TRBV28
CDR3 DNA: TGTGCCAGCAGTTCCGGGGAATCCTACGAGCAGTACTTC
CDR3 protein: CASSSGESYEQYF

J gene: TRBJ1-2
D gene: .
clone size: .
V gene: TRBV3-1
CDR3 DNA: TGTGCCAGCAGCCTAGGACATGTTATATATGGCTACACCTTC
CDR3 protein: CASSLGHVIYGYTF

J gene: TRBJ2-3
D gene: .
clone size: once
V gene: TRBV5-1
CDR3 DNA: TGCGCCAGCAGCTTGATTCCACCGGGCCTCAAGGGGGATACGCAGTATTTT
CDR3 protein: CASSLIPPGLKGDTQYF

J gene: TRBJ2-1
D gene: .
clone size: many
V gene: TRBV11-3
CDR3 DNA: TGTGCCAGCAGCTTTTCTGGGAACAATGAGCAGTTCTTC
CDR3 protein: CASSFSGNNEQFF

J gene: TRBJ2-1
D gene: .
clone size: many
V gene: TRBV20-1
CDR3 DNA: TGCAGTGCTAGAGCTCCTCAGGGGGGTGGGCAGTTCTTC
CDR3 protein: CSARAPQGGGQFF

J gene: TRBJ1-1
D gene: .
clone size: .
V gene: TRBV12-3/TRBV12-4
CDR3 DNA: TGTGCCAGCAGTCCGCCTACAGTGAACACTGAAGCTTTCTTT
CDR3 protein: CASSPPTVNTEAFF

J gene: TRBJ2-7
D gene: TRBD1
clone size: once
V gene: TRBV20-1
CDR3 DNA: TGCAGTGCCCTCCTAAGACAGGGGGCATACGAGCAGTACTTC
CDR3 protein: CSALLRQGAYEQYF

J gene: TRBJ1-1
D gene: TRBD1
clone size: many
V gene: TRBV6-5
CDR3 DNA: TGTGCCAGCAGTTTTGGACAGGCCAACACTGAAGCTTTCTTT
CDR3 protein: CASSFGQANTEAFF

J gene: TRBJ2-7
D gene: .
clone size: many
V gene: TRBV27
CDR3 DNA: TGTGCCAGCAGTTTGATCGGGGCGGACTACGAGCAGTACTTC
CDR3 protein: CASSLIGADYEQYF

J gene: TRBJ1-6
D gene: .
clone size: many
V gene: TRBV13
CDR3 DNA: TGTGCCAGCAGCCCCCATGGGACATTGAATAATTCACCCCTCCACTTT
CDR3 protein: CASSPHGTLNNSPLHF

J gene: TRBJ1-5
D gene: .
clone size: many
V gene: TRBV24-1
CDR3 DNA: TGTGCCACCACCGACTTACGGAGGGAAGGACAGCCCCAGCATTTT
CDR3 protein: CATTDLRREGQPQHF

J gene: TRBJ2-3
D gene: TRBD2
clone size: many
V gene: TRBV5-5
CDR3 DNA: TGCGCCAGCAGCCTTAGCGGGAGTATGTCAGATACGCAGTATTTT
CDR3 protein: CASSLSGSMSDTQYF

J gene: TRBJ1-2
D gene: .
clone size: many
V gene: TRBV30
CDR3 DNA: TGTGCCTGGCGACAACCCTATGGCTACACCTTC
CDR3 protein: CAWRQPYGYTF

J gene: TRBJ2-3
D gene: .
clone size: many
V gene: TRBV4-1
CDR3 DNA: TGCGCCAGCAGCCAAGAACCCTTGGGGTCGACAGATACGCAGTATTTT
CDR3 protein: CASSQEPLGSTDTQYF

J gene: TRBJ1-1
D gene: TRBD1
clone size: many
V gene: TRBV11-1
CDR3 DNA: TGTGCCAGCAGCCCCGGGACAGGGTACACTGAAGCTTTCTTT
CDR3 protein: CASSPGTGYTEAFF

J gene: TRBJ2-1
D gene: TRBD2
clone size: many
V gene: TRBV6-2/TRBV6-3
CDR3 DNA: TGTGCCAGCAGTTACTCGACTAGCGGGAATGAGCAGTTCTTC
CDR3 protein: CASSYSTSGNEQFF

J gene: TRBJ1-5
D gene: TRBD1
clone size: few
V gene: TRBV5-4
CDR3 DNA: TGTGCCAGCAGCACCTTTCCAGGGGGGGATCAGCCCCAGCATTTT
CDR3 protein: CASSTFPGGDQPQHF

J gene: TRBJ1-1
D gene: .
clone size: many
V gene: TRBV12-3/TRBV12-4
CDR3 DNA: TGTGCCAGCCGTGAGGGAGCCCGGGACACTGAAGCTTTCTTT
CDR3 protein: CASREGARDTEAFF

J gene: TRBJ1-2
D gene: .
clone size: many
V gene: TRBV2
CDR3 DNA: TGTGCCAGCAGTGGTCGGGGAACTAACTATGGCTACACCTTC
CDR3 protein: CASSGRGTNYGYTF

J gene: TRBJ1-1
D gene: .
clone size: many
V gene: TRBV28
CDR3 DNA: TGTGCCAGCAGTTTTCGCCTTGAAGCTTTCTTT
CDR3 protein: CASSFRLEAFF

J gene: TRBJ2-6
D gene: .
clone size: many
V gene: TRBV4-2
CDR3 DNA: TGTGCCAGCAGCCCGGAAGGCAACAGCCACTCTGGGGCCAACGTCCTGACTTTC
CDR3 protein: CASSPEGNSHSGANVLTF

J gene: TRBJ2-1
D gene: TRBD2
clone size: many
V gene: TRBV19
CDR3 DNA: TGTGCCAGTAGTATAGGGAATAGCGGGAGGCCGGACAATGAGCAGTTCTTC
CDR3 protein: CASSIGNSGRPDNEQFF

J gene: TRBJ2-3
D gene: TRBD1
clone size: few
V gene: TRBV6-1
CDR3 DNA: TGTGCCAGCTGGCCGGGACAGGGCCCAGATACGCAGTATTTT
CDR3 protein: CASWPGQGPDTQYF

J gene: TRBJ2-5
D gene: .
clone size: many
V gene: TRBV2
CDR3 DNA: TGTGCCAGCAGGGACAGCGGGCTAGAGACCCAGTACTTC
CDR3 protein: CASRDSGLETQYF

J gene: TRBJ2-1
D gene: .
clone size: many
V gene: TRBV7-9
CDR3 DNA: TGTGCCAGCAGCGCGGGACAGCCCAATGAGCAGTTCTTC
CDR3 protein: CASSAGQPNEQFF

J gene: TRBJ2-7
D gene: TRBD2
clone size: .
V gene: TRBV7-8
CDR3 DNA: TGTGCCAGCAGTAAAGTAGCGGGAGTGGGGGAGCAGTACTTC
CDR3 protein: CASSKVAGVGEQYF

J gene: TRBJ2-5
D gene: TRBD2
clone size: many
V gene: TRBV20-1
CDR3 DNA: TGCAGTGCTAGGGCTACTAGCGCGGAGACCCAGTACTTC
CDR3 protein: CSARATSAETQYF

J gene: TRBJ2-1
D gene: .
clone size: many
V gene: TRBV20-1
CDR3 DNA: TGCAGTGCTAGAAGCGATGGGGAATTCAATGAGCAGTTCTTC
CDR3 protein: CSARSDGEFNEQFF

J gene: TRBJ1-2
D gene: .
clone size: many
V gene: TRBV3-1
CDR3 DNA: TGTGCCAGCAGCCAAGTAGGTGAAAGCCATGGCTACACCTTC
CDR3 protein: CASSQVGESHGYTF

J gene: TRBJ2-3
D gene: TRBD2
clone size: few
V gene: TRBV6-4
CDR3 DNA: TGTGCCAGCAGTGAAAAGGCGGGGGGGGCCAGTGATACGCAGTATTTT
CDR3 protein: CASSEKAGGASDTQYF

J gene: TRBJ2-6
D gene: .
clone size: many
V gene: TRBV14
CDR3 DNA: TGTGCCAGCAGCCCCTTCTCAGGGGGGCACATCACTGGGGCCAACGTCCTGACTTTC
CDR3 protein: CASSPFSGGHITGANVLTF

J gene: TRBJ1-1
D gene: .
clone size: many
V gene: TRBV6-1
CDR3 DNA: TGTGCCAGCAGTCCTGAGCTGAACACTGAAGCTTTCTTT
CDR3 protein: CASSPELNTEAFF

J gene: TRBJ1-1
D gene: TRBD1
clone size: many
V gene: TRBV12-3/TRBV12-4
CDR3 DNA: TGTGCCAGCAGACAAACGGGACAGATGAACACTGAAGCTTTCTTT
CDR3 protein: CASRQTGQMNTEAFF

J gene: TRBJ2-7
D gene: TRBD2
clone size: many
V gene: TRBV15
CDR3 DNA: TGTGCCACCAGCACTACCCGGGAGGGCGAGCAGTACTTC
CDR3 protein: CATSTTREGEQYF

J gene: TRBJ1-2
D gene: .
clone size: many
V gene: TRBV12-3/TRBV12-4
CDR3 DNA: TGTGCCAGCAGAGCAGGGCGATTTGGCTACACCTTC
CDR3 protein: CASRAGRFGYTF

J gene: TRBJ1-5
D gene: .
clone size: many
V gene: TRBV19
CDR3 DNA: TGTGCCAGTAGTGCCCATCGGGGGATGAATCAGCCCCAGCATTTT
CDR3 protein: CASSAHRGMNQPQHF

J gene: TRBJ2-2
D gene: TRBD1
clone size: many
V gene: TRBV2
CDR3 DNA: TGTGCCAGCCGGGGGACAGGGGAAACCGGGGAGCTGTTTTTT
CDR3 protein: CASRGTGETGELFF

J gene: TRBJ1-2
D gene: TRBD1
clone size: many
V gene: TRBV4-1
CDR3 DNA: TGCGCCAGCAGCCAAGATCGCGGGACAGGGGGCTGGGGGTATGGCTACACCTTC
CDR3 protein: CASSQDRGTGGWGYGYTF

J gene: TRBJ1-1
D gene: .
clone size: many
V gene: TRBV28
CDR3 DNA: TGTGCCAGCAGTGGCCCGGGTAACATGAACACTGAAGCTTTCTTT
CDR3 protein: CASSGPGNMNTEAFF

J gene: TRBJ2-5
D gene: TRBD2
clone size: few
V gene: TRBV19
CDR3 DNA: TGTGCCAGTTCCGAGCGCGCTAACTTCGGAGCGGGAGTGCGCCAAGAGACCCAGTACTTC
CDR3 protein: CASSERANFGAGVRQETQYF

J gene: TRBJ2-5
D gene: .
clone size: many
V gene: TRBV20-1
CDR3 DNA: TGCAGTGCTAGAGATTTTTCCGGAGAGACCCAGTACTTC
CDR3 protein: CSARDFSGETQYF